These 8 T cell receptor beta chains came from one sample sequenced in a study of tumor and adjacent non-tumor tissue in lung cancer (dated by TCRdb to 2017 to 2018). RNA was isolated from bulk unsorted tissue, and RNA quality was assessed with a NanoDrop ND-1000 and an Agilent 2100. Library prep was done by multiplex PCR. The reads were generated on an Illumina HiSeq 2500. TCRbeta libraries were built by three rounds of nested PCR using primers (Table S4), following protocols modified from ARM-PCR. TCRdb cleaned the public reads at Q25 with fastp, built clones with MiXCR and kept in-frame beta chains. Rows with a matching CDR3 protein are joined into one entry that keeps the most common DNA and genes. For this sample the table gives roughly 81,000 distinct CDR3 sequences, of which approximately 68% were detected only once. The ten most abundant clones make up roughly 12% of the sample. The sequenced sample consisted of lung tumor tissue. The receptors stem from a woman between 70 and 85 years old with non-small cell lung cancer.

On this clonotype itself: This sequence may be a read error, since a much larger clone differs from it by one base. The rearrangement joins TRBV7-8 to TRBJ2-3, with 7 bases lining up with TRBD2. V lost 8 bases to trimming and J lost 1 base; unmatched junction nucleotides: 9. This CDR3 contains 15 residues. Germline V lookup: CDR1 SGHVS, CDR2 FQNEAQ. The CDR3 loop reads CASEPGRVGTDTQYF. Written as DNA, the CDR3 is TGTGCCAGCGAACCGGGGAGGGTTGGCACAGATACGCAGTATTTT.

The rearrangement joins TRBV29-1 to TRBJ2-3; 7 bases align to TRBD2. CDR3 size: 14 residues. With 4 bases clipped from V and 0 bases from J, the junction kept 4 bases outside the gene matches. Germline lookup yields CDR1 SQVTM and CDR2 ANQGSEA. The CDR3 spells CSVGSGSSTDTQYF. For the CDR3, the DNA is TGCAGCGTTGGTAGCGGGTCCAGCACAGATACGCAGTATTTT.

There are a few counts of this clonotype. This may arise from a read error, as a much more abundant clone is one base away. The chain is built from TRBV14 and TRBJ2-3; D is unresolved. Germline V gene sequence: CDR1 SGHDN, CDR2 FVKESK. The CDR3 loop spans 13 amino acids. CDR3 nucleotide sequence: TGTACCAGCAGCCTCGCATACACAGATACGCAGTATTTT. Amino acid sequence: CTSSLAYTDTQYF.

Here the CDR3 DNA reads TGTGCCAGCAGTGACTTTTACATGGACCCAGGGCCTCGGCATTTT. Translated: CASSDFYMDPGPRHF. The chain couples TRBV6-1 to TRBJ1-5, with TRBD1 as a possible D gene (5 bases). This CDR3 contains 15 residues. CDR1 is MNHNS and CDR2 is SASEGT in the germline V gene. Trimming stripped 3 bases from V and 15 bases from J, with 24 bases between.

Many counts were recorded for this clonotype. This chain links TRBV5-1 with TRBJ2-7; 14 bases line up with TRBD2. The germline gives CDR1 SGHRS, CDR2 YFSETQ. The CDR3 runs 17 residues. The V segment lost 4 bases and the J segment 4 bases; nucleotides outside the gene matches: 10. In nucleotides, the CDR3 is TGCGCCAGCAGCATCGGACTAGCGGGAGGCGGGCTTTACGAGCAGTACTTC. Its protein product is CASSIGLAGGGLYEQYF.

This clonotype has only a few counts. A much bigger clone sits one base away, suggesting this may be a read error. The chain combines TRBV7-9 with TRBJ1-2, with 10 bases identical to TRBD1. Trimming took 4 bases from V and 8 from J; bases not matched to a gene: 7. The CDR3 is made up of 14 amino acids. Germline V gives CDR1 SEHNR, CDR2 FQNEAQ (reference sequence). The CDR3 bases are TGTGCCAGCAGCTCAGTAGACAGGGGGCAAGGCTACACCTTC. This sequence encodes CASSSVDRGQGYTF.

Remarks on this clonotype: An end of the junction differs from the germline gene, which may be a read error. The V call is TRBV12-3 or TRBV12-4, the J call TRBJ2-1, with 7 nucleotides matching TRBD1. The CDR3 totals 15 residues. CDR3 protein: CASSSDRVCYNEHFF. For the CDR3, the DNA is TGTGCCAGCAGTTCAGACAGGGTGTGCTACAACGAGCATTTCTTC.

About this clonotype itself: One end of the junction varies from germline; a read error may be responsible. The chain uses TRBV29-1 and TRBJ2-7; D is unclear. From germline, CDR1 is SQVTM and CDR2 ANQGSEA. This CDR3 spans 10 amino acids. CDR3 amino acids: CSVIQHDQYF. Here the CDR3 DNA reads TGCAGCGTCATCCAGCACGACCAGTACTTC.